These T cell receptor beta chains were read from a single sample in a study of regulatory T cells in long-lasting Graves disease. TCRdb recomputed calls from the multiplex PCR reads with MiXCR, one row per CDR3 protein. The table has a few hundred thousand distinct CDR3 sequences, 20% to 25% seen once. Specimen: peripheral blood mononuclear cells (PBMCs), collected when the disease was refractory, from a patient treated with antithyroid drugs. These receptors were obtained from a female donor with Graves disease. Both conserved end residues are part of each CDR3. The order of the fields is clone size, V gene, J gene, CDR3 protein. Only some rows state a clone size, as once, few, many or a class for expanded clones.

>few|TRBV5-1|TRBJ1-1
CASSLSGTGYSEAFF
>.|TRBV7-8|TRBJ1-4
CASSTRTTNEKLFF
>few|TRBV19|TRBJ2-5
CANPRDRGFQETQYF
>many|TRBV7-2|TRBJ2-7
CASSLRLRIFGHQGSYEQYF
>few|TRBV9|TRBJ2-7
CASSVAEGISYEQYF
>many|TRBV6-5|TRBJ2-2
CASSYSSNRGTGELFF
>.|TRBV29-1|TRBJ2-7
CSVGTGYVEQYF
>.|TRBV11-2|TRBJ2-3
CASSFVQDTQYF
>many|TRBV28|TRBJ1-1
CASSFRAEAFF
>many|TRBV3-1|TRBJ1-2
CASSQDRGHFFTF
>.|TRBV20-1|.
CSATDGVGEQFF
>.|TRBV4-1|TRBJ2-5
CASSQEQSRETQYF
>few|TRBV5-1|TRBJ2-5
CASSLGVGHIQETQYF
>many|TRBV28|TRBJ1-6
CAISWGGFGDSPLHF
>.|TRBV5-1|TRBJ1-1
CASSSEGVEDTEAFF
>many|TRBV12-3/TRBV12-4|TRBJ2-2
CASSFMTGGTGELFF
>many|TRBV28|TRBJ2-7
CASSPRSAREQYF
>.|TRBV12-3/TRBV12-4|TRBJ1-5
CASSPDRGLQPQHF
>few|TRBV7-2|TRBJ2-5
CASSLGGTGGQETQYF
>many|TRBV29-1|TRBJ2-5
CSVEWTLVETQYF
>many|TRBV11-1|TRBJ1-2
CASSSFQGNYGYTF
>many|TRBV20-1|TRBJ2-7
CSAPVGGQGFHEQYF
>.|TRBV7-2|TRBJ2-1
CASTRGSYNEQFF
>many|TRBV5-6|TRBJ1-2
CASSLPGLGYTF
>few|TRBV5-1|TRBJ2-4
CASRLLLTVNLKNIQYF
>.|TRBV20-1|TRBJ2-1
CSARAGGVEQFF
>many|TRBV7-2|TRBJ1-1
CASRGTGGSEAFF
>many|TRBV20-1|TRBJ1-1
CSASGGTEAFF
>.|TRBV9|TRBJ1-1
CASSVQGADTEAFF
>.|TRBV13|TRBJ1-1
CASSLVDWKTEAFF
>few|TRBV19|TRBJ2-7
CASSISGQGSGEQYF
>.|TRBV12-3/TRBV12-4|TRBJ2-6
CASSPAAGSSSGANVLTF
>many|TRBV30|TRBJ1-6
CAWSVQKNSPLHF
>few|TRBV28|TRBJ1-5
CASSLRGARNQPQHF
>many|TRBV7-9|TRBJ1-1
CASSLYLNTEAFF
>many|TRBV28|TRBJ2-1
CASSLPRLARKGPYNEQFF
>many|TRBV7-8|TRBJ1-2
CASSLVPGFGHGYTF